This entry describes one T cell receptor (beta chain). The antigen remains undetermined. The sample holds other DNA sequences that translate to the same CDR3. V was clipped by 5 bases and J by 1 base, with 8 bases between them. The CDR3 has 13 residues. Looked up from germline, CDR1 is SEHNR and CDR2 is FQNEAQ (reference sequence). Repertoires were generated with immunoSEQ multiplex PCR, while TCRdb's copy carries only in-frame clones and drops some. The repertoire holds about 2 million clones, with 85% to 95% as singletons. These data originate in a study of shared clonotypes between healthy human individuals. Whole-study results and caveats: Only blood samples were collected, and tissue repertoires likely differ.

The J gene is TRBJ1-2, the V gene TRBV7-9; D uncertain. This clonotype was obtained from a man between 18 and 29 years old in good health. The sample was naive CD4+ T cells sorted from blood. Noted subset: CD45RA+ positively selected. CDR3 protein: CASSPDGNYGYTF. The CDR3 region has the DNA TGTGCCAGCAGCCCGGACGGTAACTATGGCTACACCTTC.